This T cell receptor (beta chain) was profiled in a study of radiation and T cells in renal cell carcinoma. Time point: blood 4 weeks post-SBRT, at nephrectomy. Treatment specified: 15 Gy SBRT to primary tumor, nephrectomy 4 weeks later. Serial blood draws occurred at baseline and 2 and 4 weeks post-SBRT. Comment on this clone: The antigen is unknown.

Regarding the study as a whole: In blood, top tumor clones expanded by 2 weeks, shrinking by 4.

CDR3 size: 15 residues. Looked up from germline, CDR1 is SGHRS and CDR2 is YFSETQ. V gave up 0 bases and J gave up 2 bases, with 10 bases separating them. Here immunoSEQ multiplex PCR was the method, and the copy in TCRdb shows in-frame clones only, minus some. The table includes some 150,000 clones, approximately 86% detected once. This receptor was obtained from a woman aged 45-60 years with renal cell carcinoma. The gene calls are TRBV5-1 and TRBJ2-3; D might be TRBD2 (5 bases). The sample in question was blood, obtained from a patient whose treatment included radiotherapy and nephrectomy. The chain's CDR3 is CASSLEPGNTDTQYF. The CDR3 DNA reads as TGCGCCAGCAGCTTGGAGCCCGGGAACACAGATACGCAGTATTTT.